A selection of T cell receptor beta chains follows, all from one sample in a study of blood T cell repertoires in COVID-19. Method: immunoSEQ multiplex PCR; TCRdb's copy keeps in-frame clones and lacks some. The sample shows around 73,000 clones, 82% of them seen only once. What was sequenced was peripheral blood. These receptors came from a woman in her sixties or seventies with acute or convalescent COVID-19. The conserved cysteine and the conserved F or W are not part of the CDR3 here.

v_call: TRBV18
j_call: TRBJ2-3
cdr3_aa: ASSPGLSTDTQY

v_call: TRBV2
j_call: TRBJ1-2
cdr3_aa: ASSRDSNYGYT

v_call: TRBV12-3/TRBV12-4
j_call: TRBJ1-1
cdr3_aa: ASKKQMNTEAF

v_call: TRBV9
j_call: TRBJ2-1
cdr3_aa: ASSVVNSYSEQF

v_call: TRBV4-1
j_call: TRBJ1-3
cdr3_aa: ASSQPQRGQGNTIY

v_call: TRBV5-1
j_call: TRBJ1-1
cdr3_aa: ASSFLSGGRGSEAF

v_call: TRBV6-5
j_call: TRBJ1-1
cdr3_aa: ASSKGQGIAF

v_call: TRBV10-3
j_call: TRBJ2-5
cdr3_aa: AISRQDLQETQY

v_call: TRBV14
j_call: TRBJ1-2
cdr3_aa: ASSPRTGTYGYT

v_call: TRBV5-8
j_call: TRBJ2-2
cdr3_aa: ASSLGVELAGLTGELF

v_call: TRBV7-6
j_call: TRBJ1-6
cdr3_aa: ASSLGGTGGYAPLH

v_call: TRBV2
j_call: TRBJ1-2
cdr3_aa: ASSSGTDGYT

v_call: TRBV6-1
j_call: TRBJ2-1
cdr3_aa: ASSEPGLGNYNEQF

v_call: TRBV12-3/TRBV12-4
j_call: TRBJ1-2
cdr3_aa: ASSRGTSAGYT